This T cell receptor (beta chain) was obtained from a study of blood T cells in healthy people across ages. Using a J-beta primer mix together with a sample-barcoded 5' primer, a second PCR was run for roughly 6 to 11 cycles. Via MiXCR, TCRdb re-called the 5' RACE reads, giving one row per CDR3 protein. The table includes roughly 1,700,000 distinct CDR3 sequences, 28% detected once. In the case of this clonotype: Its antigen is unidentified. An end of the junction does not agree with germline; a read error may underlie this.

CDR1 is SGHRS and CDR2 is YFSETQ in the germline V gene. This CDR3 spans 15 amino acids. Study-level points and caveats: Older age coincided with a roughly linear decline in TCR beta diversity per million T cells.

The clonotype comes from a woman aged 25-40 years in good health. The chain employs TRBV5-1 and TRBJ2-5, with D perhaps matching TRBD2 (6 bases). Sequencing was done on a sample of blood. The CDR3 sequence is CTSSYWGDAQETQYF. CDR3 nucleotide sequence: TGCACCAGCAGCTATTGGGGGGACGCCCAAGAGACCCAGTACTTC.